This TCR beta chain stems from a study of blood T cells in healthy people across ages. A word on this clonotype: Its antigen is still unknown.

Trimming stripped 4 bases from V and 3 bases from J, with 10 bases between. Germline values: CDR1 DFQATT, CDR2 SNEGSKA (reference sequence). This CDR3 has 12 amino acids. Primed by a sample-barcoded 5' primer and a J-beta primer mix, a second PCR proceeded for 7 to 11 cycles. TCRdb itself ran the 5' RACE reads through MiXCR, one entry per CDR3 protein. The data show roughly 680,000 distinct CDR3 sequences, 21% seen once. Study-level findings and limits: Age brought a roughly linear fall in TCR beta diversity measured per million T cells.

The gene calls are TRBV20-1 and TRBJ2-7; tentative D call: TRBD1 (6 bases). The clonotype was recovered from a man between 65 and 79 years old in good health. Input material: blood. CDR3 in amino acids: CSAKGQYYEQYF. For the CDR3, the DNA is TGCAGTGCTAAGGGACAATACTACGAGCAGTACTTC.